The 13 T cell receptor beta chains presented below share a single source sample, sequenced in a study of OX40 agonist ivuxolimab in advanced cancers. Sequencing used immunoSEQ multiplex PCR; TCRdb keeps in-frame clones, though not all of them. The sample lists about 24,000 clones; about 77% were seen once. Material: CD4+ or CD8+ T cells sorted from blood, obtained in a trial of the OX40 agonist ivuxolimab. The receptors derive from an adult with an advanced solid tumor such as melanoma, head and neck, liver or kidney cancer.

In this sample, this clone turned up a few times. This chain uses TRBV4-1 with TRBJ2-7; 9 positions agree with TRBD1. Trimming removed 1 base from V and 5 bases from J; junction bases left unmatched: 12. The CDR3 is 17 residues long. The germline CDR1 and CDR2 sequences are MGHRA and YSYEKL. In nucleotides, the CDR3 is TGCGCCAGCAGCCAAGGGGCTCCGGGACAGGGTACCCACGAGCAGTACTTC. Protein sequence: CASSQGAPGQGTHEQYF.

The chain has TRBV4-3 and TRBJ2-1; unclear D gene. Germline V gives CDR1 LGHNA, CDR2 YSLEER. CDR3 length: 13 amino acids. Between the trimmed V and J ends, which lost 4 bases and 6 bases, there was a span of 10 bases. The CDR3 here is CASSPRASNEQFF. CDR3 nucleotides: TGCGCCAGCAGCCCACGAGCTAGCAATGAGCAGTTCTTC.

The rearrangement uses TRBV6-5 and TRBJ1-2, with a tentative D call TRBD1 (5 bases). The germline V and J ends were trimmed by 4 bases and 4 bases, with 13 bases remaining between them. The CDR3 contains 14 residues. CDR1 and CDR2 (germline): MNHEY, SVGAGI. This chain's CDR3 is CASSSSGTFYGYTF. The CDR3 DNA is TGTGCCAGCAGTTCGTCCGGGACGTTCTATGGCTACACCTTC.

This chain uses TRBV11-1 with TRBJ2-7; maybe TRBD1 (6 bases). Germline values: CDR1 SGHAT, CDR2 FQDESV (reference sequence). The CDR3 has 14 amino acids. Trimming stripped 6 bases from V and 0 bases from J, with 12 bases between. The CDR3 DNA reads as TGTGCCAGCAGGGGACACCCGAGCTCCTACGAGCAGTACTTC. Translating gives CASRGHPSSYEQYF.

The rearrangement uses TRBV7-2 and TRBJ2-2; the D is unclear. Germline lookup yields CDR1 SGHTA and CDR2 FQGNSA. V gave up 1 base and J gave up 9 bases, with 12 bases separating them. CDR3 size: 14 residues. The CDR3 sequence: CASSLDRTVRELFF. The CDR3 bases are TGTGCCAGCAGCTTAGATAGGACCGTCCGGGAGCTGTTTTTT.

This clone has just a few counts. This chain links TRBV6-5 with TRBJ2-3; D is possibly TRBD2 (6 bases). Trimming removed 4 bases at V and 0 bases at J, with 14 bases between. Germline lookup yields CDR1 MNHEY and CDR2 SVGAGI. CDR3 length: 16 residues. The CDR3 DNA sequence: TGTGCCAGCAGTTCCATCCCGGGACTTAGCACAGATACGCAGTATTTT. Residues: CASSSIPGLSTDTQYF.

V usage is TRBV29-1 and J usage is TRBJ2-7, with a weak D call TRBD2 (6 bases). Trimming left V 1 base short and J 5 bases short, with 12 bases between. Germline V gene lookup returns CDR1 SQVTM and CDR2 ANQGSEA. The CDR3 has 13 amino acids. The CDR3 spells CSVEGGVFNEQYF. Here the CDR3 DNA reads TGCAGCGTTGAAGGGGGGGTTTTTAACGAGCAGTACTTC.

This chain joins TRBV4-3 and TRBJ1-4; D call uncertain. Germline-derived CDR1 and CDR2 are LGHNA and YSLEER. The CDR3 loop spans 18 amino acids. V was pared by 0 bases and J by 0 bases, with 14 bases between. In nucleotides, the CDR3 is TGCGCCAGCAGCCAAGATCCCGGTGGGCTTTCAACTAATGAAAAACTGTTTTTT. It translates to CASSQDPGGLSTNEKLFF.

This chain joins TRBV2 and TRBJ1-6; D unclear. Per germline, CDR1 SNHLY and CDR2 FYNNEI. The V and J ends lost 4 bases and 10 bases respectively, with 14 bases between them. The CDR3 is made up of 14 amino acids. CDR3 bases: TGTGCCAGCAGTGCTCCTTCCCTCCGGTCACCCCTCCACTTT. Amino acids: CASSAPSLRSPLHF.

This chain links TRBV6-6 with TRBJ1-6, with 10 bases fitting TRBD1. The germline CDR1 and CDR2 sequences are MNHNY and SVGAGI (reference sequence). J was trimmed by 10 bases and V by 0 bases; bases with no gene match: 3. This CDR3 has 15 residues. The CDR3 is CASSYSGTGDSPLHF. CDR3 nucleotide sequence: TGTGCCAGCAGTTACTCTGGGACAGGGGACTCACCCCTCCACTTT.

The chain carries TRBV6-5 and TRBJ1-5; TRBD1 matches at 9 bases. V trimming: 6 bases; J trimming: 4 bases; junction bases outside the gene matches: 4. CDR1 and CDR2 from the germline V gene are MNHEY and SVGAGI. This CDR3 has 14 residues. The CDR3 loop reads CASSAGQGNQPQHF. CDR3 sequence (DNA): TGTGCCAGCAGCGCAGGACAGGGGAATCAGCCCCAGCATTTT.

Only one count was recorded for this clone. The chain combines TRBV7-8 with TRBJ2-7; TRBD1 is a possible D gene (6 bases). Trimming left V 2 bases short and J 4 bases short, with 15 bases between. CDR3 length: 15 residues. CDR1 is SGHVS, CDR2 FQNEAQ, per germline. The CDR3 here is CASSLMTGGPYEQYF. DNA for the CDR3: TGTGCCAGCAGCTTAATGACAGGCGGGCCTTACGAGCAGTACTTC.

The V and J genes are TRBV15 and TRBJ2-1; D gene uncertain. This CDR3 region has 15 residues. The V gene's germline CDR1 is LNHNV and CDR2 YYDKDF (reference sequence). The germline V and J ends were trimmed by 6 bases and 2 bases, with 14 bases remaining between them. In DNA, the CDR3 is TGTGCCACCAGGGAGAGACCGAGCCCCTACAATGAGCAGTTCTTC. Translated: CATRERPSPYNEQFF.